This T cell receptor beta chain was obtained from a study of radiotherapy plus CTLA-4 blockade in lung cancer. The study, taken as a whole, reports: The best predictor of response was reported to be early blood T cell clone dynamics, with interferon-beta. Blood TCR clones of tumor origin expanded after radiotherapy plus ipilimumab.

A note on this clone: Antigen: not known.

The CDR3 loop spans 13 amino acids. Germline-derived CDR1 and CDR2 are MNHNS and SASEGT. Profiling relied on immunoSEQ multiplex PCR, and the TCRdb table lists in-frame clones only, not all of them. Seen here are tens of thousands of clones, roughly 86% observed once, and the top ten hold 4.8%. This chain connects TRBV6-1 to TRBJ2-5; tentatively, D is TRBD1 (6 bases). The tail of the sequence fits TRBJ2-7 better, so the J call may be wrong. Sequencing used peripheral blood, obtained from a patient treated with radiotherapy plus ipilimumab. The source of this sequence is a human donor with non-small cell lung cancer whose response to radiotherapy plus ipilimumab could not be evaluated. CDR3 bases: TGTGCCAGCAGCACAGGGATCCCCTACGAGCAGTACTTC. It specifies CASSTGIPYEQYF.